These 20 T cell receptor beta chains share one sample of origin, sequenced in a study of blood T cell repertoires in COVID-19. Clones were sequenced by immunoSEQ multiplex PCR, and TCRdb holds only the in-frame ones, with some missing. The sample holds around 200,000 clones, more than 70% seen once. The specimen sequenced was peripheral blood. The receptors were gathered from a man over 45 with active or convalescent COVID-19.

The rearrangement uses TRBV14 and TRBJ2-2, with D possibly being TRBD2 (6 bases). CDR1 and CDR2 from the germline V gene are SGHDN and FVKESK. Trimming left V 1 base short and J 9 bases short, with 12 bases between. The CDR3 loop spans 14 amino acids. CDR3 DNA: TGTGCCAGCAGCCAAGGACGGAGGGGACGGGAGCTGTTTTTT. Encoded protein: CASSQGRRGRELFF. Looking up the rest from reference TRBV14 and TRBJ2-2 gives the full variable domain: EAGVTQFPSHSVIEKGQTVTLRCDPISGHDNLYWYRRVMGKEIKFLLHFVKESKQDESGMPNNRFLAERTGGTYSTLKVQPAELEDSGVYFCASSQGRRGRELFFGEGSRLTVL.

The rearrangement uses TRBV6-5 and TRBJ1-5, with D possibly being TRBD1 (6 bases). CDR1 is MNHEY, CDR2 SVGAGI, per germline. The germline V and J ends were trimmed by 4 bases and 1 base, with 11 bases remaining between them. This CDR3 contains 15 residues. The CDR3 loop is CASSSTRGSNQPQHF. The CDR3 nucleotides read TGTGCCAGCAGTTCTACCAGGGGAAGCAATCAGCCCCAGCATTTT.

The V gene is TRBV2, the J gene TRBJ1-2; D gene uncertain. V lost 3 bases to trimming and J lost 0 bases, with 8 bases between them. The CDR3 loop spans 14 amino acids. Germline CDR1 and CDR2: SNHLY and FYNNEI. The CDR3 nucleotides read TGTGCCAGCAGTGACGGTCTGGCTAACTATGGCTACACCTTC. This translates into CASSDGLANYGYTF.

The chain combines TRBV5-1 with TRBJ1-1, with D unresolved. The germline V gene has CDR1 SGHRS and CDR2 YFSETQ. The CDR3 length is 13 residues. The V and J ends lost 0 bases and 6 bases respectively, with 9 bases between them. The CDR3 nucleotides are TGCGCCAGCAGCTTGGCCGGGTGGGCTGAAGCTTTCTTT. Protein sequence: CASSLAGWAEAFF.

The CDR3 DNA sequence: TGTGCCATCAGTGAGTCGATGAGACTATCGGCGTACACAGATACGCAGTATTTT. It encodes CAISESMRLSAYTDTQYF. This chain links TRBV10-3 with TRBJ2-3, with a weak D call TRBD2 (5 bases). The CDR3 is made up of 18 amino acids. V dropped 0 bases and J dropped 2 bases, with 18 bases sitting between them. Germline V lookup: CDR1 ENHRY, CDR2 SYGVKD.

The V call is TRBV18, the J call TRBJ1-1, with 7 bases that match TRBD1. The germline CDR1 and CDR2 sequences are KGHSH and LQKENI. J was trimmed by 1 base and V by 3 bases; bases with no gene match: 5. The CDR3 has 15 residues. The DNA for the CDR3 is TGTGCCAGCTCACCCCAAGGGGGCCAGAACACTGAAGCTTTCTTT. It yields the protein CASSPQGGQNTEAFF.

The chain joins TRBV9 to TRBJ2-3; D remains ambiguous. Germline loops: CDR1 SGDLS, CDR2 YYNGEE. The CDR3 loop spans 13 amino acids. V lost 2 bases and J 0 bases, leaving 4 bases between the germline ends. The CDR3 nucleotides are TGTGCCAGCAGCGTCTTGAGCACAGATACGCAGTATTTT. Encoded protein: CASSVLSTDTQYF.

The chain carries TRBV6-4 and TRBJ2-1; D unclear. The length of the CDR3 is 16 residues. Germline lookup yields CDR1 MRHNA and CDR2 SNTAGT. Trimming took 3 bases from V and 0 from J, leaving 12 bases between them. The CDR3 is CASSEDWFSSYNEQFF. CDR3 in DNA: TGTGCCAGCAGTGAAGACTGGTTTAGCTCCTACAATGAGCAGTTCTTC.

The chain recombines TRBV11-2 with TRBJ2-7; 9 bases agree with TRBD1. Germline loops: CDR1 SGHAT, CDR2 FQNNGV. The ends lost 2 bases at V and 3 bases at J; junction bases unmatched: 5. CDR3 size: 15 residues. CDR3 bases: TGTGCCAGCAGCTTAACCGGGACAGGGATCTACGAGCAGTACTTC. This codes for CASSLTGTGIYEQYF.

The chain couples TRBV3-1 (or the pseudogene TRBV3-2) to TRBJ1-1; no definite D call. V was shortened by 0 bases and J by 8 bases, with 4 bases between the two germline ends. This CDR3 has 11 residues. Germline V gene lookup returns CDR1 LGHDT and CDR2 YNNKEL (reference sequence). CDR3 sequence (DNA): TGTGCCAGCAGCCAAGAGAGGGAAGCTTTCTTT. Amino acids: CASSQEREAFF.

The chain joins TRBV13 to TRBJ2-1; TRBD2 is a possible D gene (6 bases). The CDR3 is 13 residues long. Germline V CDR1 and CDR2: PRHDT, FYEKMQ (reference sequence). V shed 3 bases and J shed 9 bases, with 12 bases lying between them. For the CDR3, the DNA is TGTGCCAGCAGCTTGACGCGGAGGGGTGAGCAGTTCTTC. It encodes CASSLTRRGEQFF. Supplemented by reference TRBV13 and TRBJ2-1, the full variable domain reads AAGVIQSPRHLIKEKRETATLKCYPIPRHDTVYWYQQGPGQDPQFLISFYEKMQSDKGSIPDRFSAQQFSDYHSELNMSSLELGDSALYFCASSLTRRGEQFFGPGTRLTVL.

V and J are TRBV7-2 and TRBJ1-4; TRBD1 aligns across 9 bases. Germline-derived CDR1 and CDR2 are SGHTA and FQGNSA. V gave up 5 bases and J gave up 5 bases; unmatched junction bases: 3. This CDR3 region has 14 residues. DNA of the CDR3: TGTGCCAGCAGCGTGGGACAGGGAAATGAAAAACTGTTTTTT. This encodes CASSVGQGNEKLFF. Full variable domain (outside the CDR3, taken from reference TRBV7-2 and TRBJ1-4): GAGVSQSPSNKVTEKGKDVELRCDPISGHTALYWYRQSLGQGLEFLIYFQGNSAPDKSGLPSDRFSAERTGGSVSTLTIQRTQQEDSAVYLCASSVGQGNEKLFFGSGTQLSVL.

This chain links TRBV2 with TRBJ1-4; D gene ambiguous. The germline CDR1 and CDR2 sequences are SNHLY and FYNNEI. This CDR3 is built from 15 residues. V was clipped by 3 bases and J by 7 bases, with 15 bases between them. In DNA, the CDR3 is TGTGCCAGCAGTGAGGTGCAGGCCGTTCGTGAAAAACTGTTTTTT. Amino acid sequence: CASSEVQAVREKLFF.

CDR3 loop: CATSRVDRSYTF. The CDR3 nucleotides read TGTGCCACCAGCAGAGTCGACAGGAGCTACACCTTC. This sequence joins TRBV15 and TRBJ1-2; D perhaps matches TRBD1 (6 bases). The CDR3 covers 12 residues. The ends were cut back, 1 base at V and 9 bases at J, with 9 bases in the middle. The germline gives CDR1 LNHNV, CDR2 YYDKDF (reference sequence).

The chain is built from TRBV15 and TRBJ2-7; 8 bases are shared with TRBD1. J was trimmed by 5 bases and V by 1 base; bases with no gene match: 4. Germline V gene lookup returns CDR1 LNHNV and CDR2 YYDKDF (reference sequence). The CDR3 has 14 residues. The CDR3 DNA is TGTGCCACCAGCAGAGCCAGGGGGCTTGACGAGCAGTACTTC. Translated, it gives CATSRARGLDEQYF.

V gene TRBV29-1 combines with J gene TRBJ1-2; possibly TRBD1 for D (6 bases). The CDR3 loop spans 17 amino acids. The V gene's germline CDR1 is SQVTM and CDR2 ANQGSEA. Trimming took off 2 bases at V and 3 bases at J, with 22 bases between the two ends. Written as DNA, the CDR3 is TGCAGCGTTGAACCGTTCTCCGGGACACATATTGACTATGGCTACACCTTC. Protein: CSVEPFSGTHIDYGYTF.

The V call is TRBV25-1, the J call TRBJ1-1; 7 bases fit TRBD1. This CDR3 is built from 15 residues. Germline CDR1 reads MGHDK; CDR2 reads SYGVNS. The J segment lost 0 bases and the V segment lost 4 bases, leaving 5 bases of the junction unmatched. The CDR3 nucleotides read TGTGCCAGCAGTGCTATACAGGGGATGAACACTGAAGCTTTCTTT. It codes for CASSAIQGMNTEAFF.

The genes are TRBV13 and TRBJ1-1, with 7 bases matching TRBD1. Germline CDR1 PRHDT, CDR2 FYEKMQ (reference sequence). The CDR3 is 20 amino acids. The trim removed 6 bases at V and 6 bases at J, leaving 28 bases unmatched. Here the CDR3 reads CASSPVLTGVVARLLSEAFF. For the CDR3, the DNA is TGTGCCAGCAGTCCAGTTCTCACAGGGGTGGTCGCAAGGTTGCTGTCTGAAGCTTTCTTT. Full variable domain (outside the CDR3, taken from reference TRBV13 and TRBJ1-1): AAGVIQSPRHLIKEKRETATLKCYPIPRHDTVYWYQQGPGQDPQFLISFYEKMQSDKGSIPDRFSAQQFSDYHSELNMSSLELGDSALYFCASSPVLTGVVARLLSEAFFGQGTRLTVV.

CDR3 sequence (DNA): TGCGCCAGCAGCCTTAGGACAGGGGCTGGGACCCAGTACTTC. Translated, it gives CASSLRTGAGTQYF. The chain has TRBV4-1 and TRBJ2-5; 9 nucleotides align to TRBD1. CDR3 length: 14 residues. The J segment lost 7 bases and the V segment lost 4 bases, leaving 7 bases of the junction unmatched. Germline values: CDR1 MGHRA, CDR2 YSYEKL.

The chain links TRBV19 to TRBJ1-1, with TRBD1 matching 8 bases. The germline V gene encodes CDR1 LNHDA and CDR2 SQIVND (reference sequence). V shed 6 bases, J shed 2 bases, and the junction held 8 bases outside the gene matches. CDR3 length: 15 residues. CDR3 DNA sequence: TGTGCCAGTAGAACCCCGGGACAGGTTAACACTGAAGCTTTCTTT. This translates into CASRTPGQVNTEAFF. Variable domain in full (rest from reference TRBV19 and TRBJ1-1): DGGITQSPKYLFRKEGQNVTLSCEQNLNHDAMYWYRQDPGQGLRLIYYSQIVNDFQKGDIAEGYSVSREKKESFPLTVTSAQKNPTAFYLCASRTPGQVNTEAFFGQGTRLTVV.